This T cell receptor beta chain is drawn from a study of cytomegalovirus exposure and HLA in healthy donors. Primers for the PCR totalled 60 Vbeta and 13 Jbeta. Using immunoSEQ multiplex PCR, the repertoire was profiled, and TCRdb retains in-frame clones only, with some absent. The table includes 150,000 to 200,000 clones, about 80% detected once. This CDR3 contains 17 residues. Germline values: CDR1 LNHDA, CDR2 SQIVND (reference sequence). V lost 1 base and J lost 2; bases outside the gene matches: 11. This clonotype was sampled from a woman aged 30 to 39 in good health and CMV-seronegative. The sequenced material came from PBMCs. The chain uses TRBV19 and TRBJ2-7; 7 nucleotides match TRBD1. DNA for the CDR3: TGTGCCAGTAGTATAGCCCTACCGGGACAGCACACCTACGAGCAGTACTTC. Its protein product is CASSIALPGQHTYEQYF.